These 26 T cell receptor beta chains were all obtained from the same sample, sequenced in a study of blood T cell repertoires in COVID-19 (TCRdb year 2020). The method behind the library was the immunoSEQ multiplex PCR assay. The immuneACCESS repertoire file appears here via TCRdb, limited to in-frame rearrangements. These files lack a portion of the clones; in checked studies, under half of the deficit traces to unresolved V genes, and the cause of the others is not known. Recorded for this sample are a few hundred thousand clones; 80% to 90% of them occurred a single time. The top ten clonotypes cover less than 1.2% of the sample. The specimen was PBMCs or T cells enriched from blood (not recorded which). The source of these receptors is a man in his late teens or twenties who had recovered from COVID-19.

This clone was found a few times. The chain carries TRBV28 and TRBJ1-5; D is unresolved. The V end lost 7 bases, the J end lost 6 bases, and 16 bases lay between the germline ends. Per germline, CDR1 MDHEN and CDR2 SYDVKM. The CDR3 loop spans 14 amino acids. The CDR3 region has the DNA TGTGCCAGCACTCGGGGAGGTTCCAGTCAGCCCCAGCATTTT. Amino acids: CASTRGGSSQPQHF.

The chain links TRBV5-1 to TRBJ2-7; 9 positions agree with TRBD1. The CDR3 totals 14 residues. Unmatched junction bases numbered 7, after V lost 4 bases and J lost 5 bases. Germline CDR1 reads SGHRS; CDR2 reads YFSETQ. The CDR3 is CASSPGTGKDEQYF. The CDR3 nucleotides read TGCGCCAGCAGCCCCGGGACAGGGAAGGACGAGCAGTACTTC.

The rearrangement joins TRBV5-1 to TRBJ1-1; 11 bases match TRBD1. This CDR3 comprises 18 residues. The V gene end was trimmed by 3 bases and the J gene end by 5 bases; junction bases not matched to a gene: 15. The germline V gene has CDR1 SGHRS and CDR2 YFSETQ. Written as DNA, the CDR3 is TGCGCCAGCAGCTCCTCCTTCCGGGACAGGGGGTCGAGGACTGAAGCTTTCTTT. Protein sequence: CASSSSFRDRGSRTEAFF.

This chain uses TRBV9 with TRBJ2-2; perhaps TRBD2 as D (5 bases). The CDR3 is made up of 15 amino acids. Germline V gene sequence: CDR1 SGDLS, CDR2 YYNGEE. The V gene lost 0 bases and the J gene lost 1 base, with 7 bases spanning the gap. CDR3 in amino acids: CASSVAGLNTGELFF. The CDR3, as DNA: TGTGCCAGCAGCGTAGCGGGGTTGAACACCGGGGAGCTGTTTTTT.

The chain couples TRBV14 to TRBJ1-3; no reliable D call. Germline CDR1 SGHDN, CDR2 FVKESK. The ends were cut back, 4 bases at V and 2 bases at J, with 3 bases in the middle. The CDR3 is made up of 12 amino acids. CDR3 amino acids: CASSPTGNTIYF. CDR3 nucleotides: TGTGCCAGCAGCCCAACTGGAAACACCATATATTTT.

V usage is TRBV27 and J usage is TRBJ1-1, with 11 bases matching TRBD1. Germline assignment: CDR1 MNHEY and CDR2 SMNVEV (reference sequence). The CDR3 is made up of 15 amino acids. V lost 3 bases, J lost 11 bases, and 11 bases stayed unmatched. In DNA form, the CDR3 reads TGTGCCAGCAGTTTCTCTACTGGGACAGGGGGATCGGCTTTCTTT. This translates into CASSFSTGTGGSAFF.

The rearrangement links TRBV27 to TRBJ1-2, with 7 bases identical to TRBD1. The V gene's germline CDR1 is MNHEY and CDR2 SMNVEV (reference sequence). The V gene end was trimmed by 6 bases and the J gene end by 0 bases; junction bases not matched to a gene: 10. The CDR3 length is 16 residues. CDR3 sequence (DNA): TGTGCCAGCAGCCGGGGGACAGCTAGTTCTAACTATGGCTACACCTTC. Translated, it gives CASSRGTASSNYGYTF.

This chain uses TRBV28 with TRBJ1-2; TRBD1 is a possible D gene (6 bases). Per the germline V gene, CDR1 is MDHEN and CDR2 is SYDVKM. The ends were cut back, 3 bases at V and 4 bases at J, with 12 bases in the middle. The CDR3 totals 14 residues. CDR3: CASSFQGTSYGYTF. The CDR3 coding sequence is TGTGCCAGCAGTTTCCAGGGGACCAGCTATGGCTACACCTTC.

V and J are TRBV19 and TRBJ1-2; the D gene is possibly TRBD1 (6 bases). V was clipped by 4 bases and J by 8 bases, with 11 bases between them. Germline CDR1 and CDR2: LNHDA and SQIVND (reference sequence). The CDR3 loop spans 12 amino acids. CDR3 bases: TGTGCCAGTAGTACCTACAGGGTCGGCTACACCTTC. This translates into CASSTYRVGYTF.

The genes are TRBV11-3 and TRBJ2-5; D is possibly TRBD1 (5 bases). V was trimmed by 2 bases and J by 5 bases, leaving 9 bases between them. The CDR3 is 13 residues long. CDR1 and CDR2 from the germline V gene are SGHNT and YENEEA. The CDR3 region is CASSLRQSETQYF. CDR3 nucleotide sequence: TGTGCCAGCAGCTTAAGACAGTCCGAGACCCAGTACTTC.

This chain uses TRBV30 with TRBJ1-2; TRBD1 might be the D (6 bases). The germline gives CDR1 GTSNPN, CDR2 SVGIG (reference sequence). V lost 0 bases and J 6 bases, leaving 14 bases between the germline ends. There are 14 residues in the CDR3. CDR3: CAWSVQGGSDGYTF. CDR3 nucleotide sequence: TGTGCCTGGAGTGTACAGGGAGGGAGCGATGGCTACACCTTC.

DNA for the CDR3: TGTGCCAGCAGTTTTTCCGCGGGACAGAGCTCCTATAATTCACCCCTCCACTTT. Translated, it gives CASSFSAGQSSYNSPLHF. This chain uses TRBV6-2 or TRBV6-3 with TRBJ1-6; 7 nucleotides match TRBD1. This CDR3 has 18 residues. From germline, CDR1 is MNHEY and CDR2 SVGEGT. Trimming took 4 bases from V and 0 from J; bases not matched to a gene: 9.

The CDR3 loop reads CASSWTSGGAYEQYF. In DNA, the CDR3 is TGTGCCAGCAGCTGGACCAGCGGGGGAGCCTACGAGCAGTACTTC. This chain links TRBV11-2 with TRBJ2-7, with TRBD2 matching over 8 bases. The CDR3 is 15 amino acids. The ends lost 4 bases at V and 2 bases at J; junction bases unmatched: 7. CDR1 and CDR2 from the germline V gene are SGHAT and FQNNGV.

J is TRBJ2-7 and V is TRBV28, with 9 bases that match TRBD1. CDR1 and CDR2 (germline): MDHEN, SYDVKM. The CDR3 has 15 residues. The J segment lost 0 bases and the V segment lost 7 bases, leaving 7 bases of the junction unmatched. CDR3 sequence: CASNLPGQGSYEQYF. Written as DNA, the CDR3 is TGTGCCAGCAACCTACCGGGACAGGGCTCCTACGAGCAGTACTTC.

Worth noting for this clone: The sample contains more than one DNA sequence encoding this CDR3. The chain carries TRBV18 and TRBJ1-5; 8 positions match TRBD1. The CDR3 is 14 amino acids. J lost 4 bases, V lost 3 bases, and 2 bases had no gene match. From germline, CDR1 is KGHSH and CDR2 LQKENI. CDR3 DNA sequence: TGTGCCAGCTCACCTAGACAGGGGAATCAGCCCCAGCATTTT. Amino acid sequence: CASSPRQGNQPQHF.

V and J are TRBV5-6 and TRBJ1-2, with TRBD1 matching over 7 bases. Germline trimming cut 4 bases from V and 5 bases from J; bases unmatched to any gene: 11. Per the germline V gene, CDR1 is SGHDT and CDR2 is YYEEEE. The CDR3 totals 15 residues. In nucleotides, the CDR3 is TGTGCCAGCAGCCTTACGACAGGGCGGGGATATGGCTACACCTTC. Translating it yields CASSLTTGRGYGYTF.

V and J are TRBV15 and TRBJ2-3; D remains ambiguous. In germline, CDR1 is LNHNV, CDR2 YYDKDF (reference sequence). The CDR3 is 16 residues long. V lost 1 base and J lost 0, with 11 bases in between. CDR3 nucleotides: TGTGCCACCAGCAGAGCTGCCTACTCAAGCACAGATACGCAGTATTTT. As protein: CATSRAAYSSTDTQYF.

V gene TRBV6-4 combines with J gene TRBJ2-1, with a weak D call TRBD1 (8 bases). In germline, CDR1 is MRHNA, CDR2 SNTAGT. The CDR3 loop spans 15 amino acids. The germline V and J ends were trimmed by 6 bases and 8 bases, with 20 bases remaining between them. The CDR3 nucleotides are TGTGCCAGCAGAGAACAGGGGGAGGGATCTTATGAGCAGTTCTTC. Its translation: CASREQGEGSYEQFF.

The chain recombines TRBV6-5 with TRBJ2-7; TRBD2 is a possible D gene (5 bases). The germline V gene has CDR1 MNHEY and CDR2 SVGAGI. Trimming stripped 5 bases from V and 0 bases from J, with 14 bases between. The length of the CDR3 is 15 residues. In DNA, the CDR3 is TGTGCCAGCAGTCGGAGCGGACCCCACTCCTACGAGCAGTACTTC. Its protein product is CASSRSGPHSYEQYF.

This rearrangement joins TRBV7-7 to TRBJ2-7, with D perhaps TRBD2 (6 bases). The germline gives CDR1 SSHAT, CDR2 FNYEAQ (reference sequence). The V and J ends lost 5 bases and 3 bases respectively, with 14 bases between them. The CDR3 is made up of 14 amino acids. CDR3 nucleotides: TGTGCCAGCAGCCCCCAGGCGGGACTCTACGAGCAGTACTTC. This translates into CASSPQAGLYEQYF. The variable domain in full, completed from reference TRBV7-7 and TRBJ2-7, reads GAGVSQSPRYKVTKRGQDVTLRCDPISSHATLYWYQQALGQGPEFLTYFNYEAQPDKSGLPSDRFSAERPEGSISTLTIQRTEQRDSAMYRCASSPQAGLYEQYFGPGTRLTVT.

The V call is TRBV11-3, the J call TRBJ2-1; D might be TRBD2 (6 bases). Trimming removed 7 bases at V and 5 bases at J, with 12 bases between. Looked up from germline, CDR1 is SGHNT and CDR2 is YENEEA. The CDR3 is made up of 13 amino acids. CDR3: CASMSWGDNEQFF. Written as DNA, the CDR3 is TGTGCCAGCATGTCCTGGGGGGACAATGAGCAGTTCTTC. Variable domain in full (rest from reference TRBV11-3 and TRBJ2-1): EAGVVQSPRYKIIEKKQPVAFWCNPISGHNTLYWYLQNLGQGPELLIRYENEEAVDDSQLPKDRFSAERLKGVDSTLKIQPAELGDSAVYLCASMSWGDNEQFFGPGTRLTVL.

The rearrangement links TRBV5-1 to TRBJ2-7; the D gene is possibly TRBD1 (6 bases). The CDR3 extends over 13 amino acids. The germline V gene encodes CDR1 SGHRS and CDR2 YFSETQ. V was clipped by 5 bases and J by 3 bases, with 12 bases between them. The CDR3: CASREGQYYEQYF. As DNA, the CDR3 is TGCGCCAGCAGGGAAGGACAGTACTACGAGCAGTACTTC.

The chain carries TRBV11-2 and TRBJ2-7; TRBD2 agrees at 12 bases. Germline V lookup: CDR1 SGHAT, CDR2 FQNNGV. Trimming took 4 bases from V and 2 from J; bases not matched to a gene: 6. The CDR3 has 16 amino acids. CDR3: CASSSPRLAGAYEQYF. The CDR3 bases are TGTGCCAGCAGCTCCCCCCGACTAGCGGGGGCCTACGAGCAGTACTTC.

The chain has TRBV20-1 and TRBJ1-3, with D unclear. The V end lost 6 bases, the J end lost 8 bases, and 11 bases lay between the germline ends. Germline lookup yields CDR1 DFQATT and CDR2 SNEGSKA (reference sequence). This CDR3 is 11 amino acids long. The CDR3 DNA reads as TGCAGTGCGTTACAGCGGTACACCATATATTTT. This codes for CSALQRYTIYF.

The genes are TRBV5-1 and TRBJ2-5; TRBD1 matches 8 bases. From germline, CDR1 is SGHRS and CDR2 YFSETQ. The CDR3 sequence is 15 residues long. The ends lost 2 bases at V and 3 bases at J; junction bases unmatched: 6. The CDR3 here is CASSFGQGLKETQYF. The CDR3 region has the DNA TGCGCCAGCAGCTTCGGACAGGGTCTGAAAGAGACCCAGTACTTC.

The chain links TRBV5-1 to TRBJ1-5, with TRBD1 as a possible D gene (6 bases). The germline V gene has CDR1 SGHRS and CDR2 YFSETQ. V was pared by 1 base and J by 6 bases, with 11 bases between. The CDR3 covers 14 residues. CDR3 sequence: CASSLTGNGQPQHF. The DNA of the CDR3 is TGCGCCAGCAGCTTGACAGGGAACGGTCAGCCCCAGCATTTT. Full variable domain (rest looked up from reference TRBV5-1 and TRBJ1-5): KAGVTQTPRYLIKTRGQQVTLSCSPISGHRSVSWYQQTPGQGLQFLFEYFSETQRNKGNFPGRFSGRQFSNSRSEMNVSTLELGDSALYLCASSLTGNGQPQHFGDGTRLSIL.